In its sample, the clone carrying this T cell receptor (beta chain) was seen a few times. Its antigen remains unknown. Each CDR3 protein is one row after TCRdb ran MiXCR on the 5' RACE reads. The table has 60,000 to 65,000 distinct CDR3 sequences, around 30% seen once. Study-level points and caveats: Tumor Tregs overlapped most with tumor, then blood, naive CD4+ cells.

Germline V gene sequence: CDR1 MDHEN, CDR2 SYDVKM. Trimming cost V 1 base and J 5 bases, with 15 bases left between them. The CDR3 is 15 amino acids. The rearrangement links TRBV28 to TRBJ2-7; TRBD2 is a possible D gene (6 bases). Input material: tumor-infiltrating naive CD4+ T cells sorted from the breast tumor. The sample's subset: naive CD4+ T cells, CD4+CD45RA+CD25-. This sequence was found in a female donor with breast cancer. Here the CDR3 reads CASSLYGAGQDEQYF. In nucleotides, the CDR3 is TGTGCCAGCAGTTTATATGGTGCGGGGCAGGACGAGCAGTACTTC.